This T cell receptor beta chain was retrieved from a study of cytomegalovirus exposure and HLA in healthy donors (TCRdb year 2017). At the level of the whole study: In an earlier analysis of fewer than 750 of the donors, 276 Gb of sequence data and 90 million to 120 million unique TCR beta sequences from approximately 180 million T cells were reported. An early release covering more than 500 HLA-typed donors comprised approximately 300 gigabases of sequencing data and approximately 80 million unique TCR sequences. Of the approximately 400 genotyped donors, around 81% fell in the genetic ancestry cluster associated with self-reported Caucasian donors. The study was designed to test whether signatures of past pathogen exposure could be identified by cataloging public T cell receptors. Using immunosequencing, the study profiled T cell repertoires from 666 subjects and related those repertoires to cytomegalovirus serostatus. A separate validation cohort of some 130 different subjects was used in addition to the roughly 620-subject first cohort. To predict cytomegalovirus infection status, the study brought together high-throughput TCR immunosequencing, statistical association of individual TCRs with disease status, and machine learning. In a later analysis, previously published TCR beta repertoires from about 640 donors were re-analyzed and high-resolution HLA genotyping was added so that TCR occurrence patterns could be studied. In the later analysis, no new phenotypic data were used to find candidate immune exposures; instead, reliance was placed on TCR beta sequences and their occurrence across donors. In an earlier analysis of over 550 of the donors, high-throughput TCR beta sequencing was used to judge whether each TCR beta V gene segment behaved as functional or pseudogenic. Donor age, sex, ethnicity and CMV serostatus were collected together with the repertoire data. Genome-wide SNP genotypes for about three fifths of the roughly 670 donors were used in a later genetic analysis, which treated that subset as a discovery cohort. Every discovery cohort repertoire had been produced on one sequencing platform. Class I and class II HLA loci were covered by the typing at four-digit resolution. The number of typed donors differed by locus: about 620-640 for A, B, C, DRB1 and DQB1; about 520 for DQA1; around 580 for DPA1; and around 490 for DPB1. Because of strong linkage in the cohort, five DR-DQ haplotypes were treated as single units for association and clustering. Among 300 to 500 genotyped donors of the cohort, an average of around 220,000 unique TCR beta nucleotide sequences was sequenced per donor, of which about 18% were non-productive.

Points the paper makes about the study in general: In vitro tests confirmed that a few of the cytomegalovirus-associated TCR beta chains recognize cytomegalovirus antigens. The classifier was reported to diagnose cytomegalovirus status with high specificity and sensitivity in both the original and validation cohorts. A later genetic analysis reported fewer N-insertions in productive TCRs among donors in an Asian-associated ancestry cluster than the roughly 700-donor mean. Immune exposure information for the cohort was limited to CMV serostatus. In a later genetic analysis, a missense DCLRE1C variant was associated with V-gene and J-gene trimming of TCR beta chains, and the association was replicated in an independent cohort. Most TCR sequences were observed very rarely across donors, whereas some public TCRs were present in many individuals. A total of some 180 TCR beta chains were listed by the study as associated with cytomegalovirus. Specific HLA alleles were associated with more than 15,000 TCR beta sequences at a false discovery rate of 0.05 in a later analysis. Some IMGT-functional V segments, including TRBV6-2 and TRBV6-3, could not be distinguished by the 87-base-pair reads and were therefore excluded. This cohort had only TCR beta chains sequenced, and the lack of alpha or paired-chain data limited which features could be detected. In a later analysis, HLA-associated TCR beta chains showed more clonal expansion and lower generation probabilities than non-associated chains that were equally common. A cluster of highly shared sequence variants was judged likely to be a technical artifact of the sequencing pipeline. Because counts were too low, some 17 rarely observed V segments, including chromosome 9 orphons, were excluded from the earlier analysis of under 650 of the donors. Broadly in line with IMGT annotations, most TCR beta V segments showed up in productive rearrangements about 87% or about 30% of the time in an earlier analysis of approximately 640 of the donors. Because HLA typing was missing for some donors at each locus, association tests included only the typed subset. In a later analysis, the rate of TCR association differed among HLA loci, with DRB1 alleles having the most associated TCRs and HLA-C alleles having the fewest. Sequencing depth was assumed to be roughly uniform across donors in the presence/absence analyses, though that assumption may not hold. A later analysis reported that several top co-occurrence clusters appeared linked to parvovirus B19, influenza, CMV and Epstein-Barr virus. The authors suggested that the approach could potentially be extended to other disease states and immunological phenotypes. A further reported finding was that TCR beta sequences accurately predicted the HLA-A and HLA-B alleles for most subjects in the first cohort. In a later analysis, most CMV-associated TCR beta chains were found to appear HLA-restricted, with HLA associations seemingly driven largely by CMV exposure. Assigning TCR associations to individual alleles was difficult when HLA alleles, especially DR and DQ, strongly co-occurred. Correlated functional status among segregating V segments might be attributable to linkage disequilibrium, but an unknown experimental factor could not be ruled out.

The CDR3 runs 14 residues from the cysteine to the phenylalanine. Only the CDR3 DNA is retained, 42 bases long and in frame from the first base. V drops 3 bases and J drops 4 bases, leaving 11 bases in between. From a lookup of the germline V gene, CDR1 and CDR2 are KGHSH and LQKENI. As regards this clone: Its antigen target is currently unknown. Within one base of it there is no much larger clone, and no base qualities were kept.

The cohort comprised 666 healthy bone marrow donors. All cohort members were sampled while nominally healthy, although unrecorded immune exposures were likely present. The donor tested CMV seropositive, placing the donor among the 289 seropositive members of the cohort. A peripheral blood sample was provided by each donor, and peripheral blood mononuclear cells were used for TCR beta sequencing. Genomic DNA extraction from the blood cell samples was performed with the Qiagen DNeasy Blood Extraction Kit. Library preparation employed the immunoSEQ multiplex PCR assay. A mixture of 60 forward primers for TCR Vbeta segments and 13 reverse primers for TCR Jbeta segments was used in the multiplex PCR. Amplification of the CDR3 region of rearranged TCR beta genes was performed with a multiplex PCR assay on genomic DNA. On the Illumina HiSeq System, the amplified TCR beta libraries were sequenced as 87-base-pair reads. The paper's data handling went like this. A later analysis tallied roughly 76 million unique TCR beta chains across the 660 or so repertoires, and approximately 9.9 million of those chains were shared by two or more donors. Raw reads were error-corrected and collapsed into unique sequences with a nearest-neighbor algorithm that merged closely related sequences to remove PCR and sequencing errors. CDR3 sequences were aligned to IMGT reference sequences to assign V, D and J gene segments. For a sequence to be retained, a match of at least six nucleotides was required to both a V gene segment and a J gene segment. A rearrangement counted as productive if the CDR3 had no stop codons and remained in frame with V and J, and every other rearrangement counted as non-productive. CDR3 was defined by IMGT convention, running from the second conserved V-encoded cysteine to the conserved J-encoded phenylalanine. The earlier analysis of a few hundred of the donors excluded sequences that lacked an unambiguous match to a single V gene segment. In an earlier analysis of several hundred of the donors, V segments were called functional above 56.7% productive rearrangements and were called segregating when the between-donor standard deviation exceeded 5%. A statistical classification framework was developed to diagnose cytomegalovirus status using the catalog of TCR beta chain sequences. A later analysis assigned V and J genes by comparing TCR nucleotide sequences with IMGT/GENE-DB human TR gene sequences. The TCRdist pipeline was used in a later analysis to assign CDR3 sequences and most-parsimonious VDJ recombination scenarios. In a later analysis, every TCR beta chain was defined by the combination of its CDR3 amino acid sequence and its V-gene family, and reads without a unique V-gene family were dropped. To address suspected cross-contamination and a sequencing artifact, a later analysis removed 550 to 750 highly shared, low-generation-probability nucleotide sequences. In a later analysis, a clonal expansion index was calculated for each public chain from normalized within-repertoire ranks of inferred template counts. In a later analysis, generation probabilities were computed with a VDJ recombination model fitted to out-of-frame rearrangements, and the resulting probabilities were checked against IGoR. Hypergeometric tests were used in a later analysis to score TCR-TCR, TCR-HLA and TCR-CMV co-occurrence, with a repertoire-size bias correction applied to the TCR pairs. In a later analysis, false discovery rates were estimated by permuting HLA or CMV assignments 20 times. A later analysis grouped co-occurring TCRs with DBSCAN, adding TCRdist sequence similarity when clustering within HLA-allele-positive subsets. Repertoires with fewer than 30,000 or more than 120,000 public chains, plus five repertoires with anomalous nucleotide sharing, were excluded from co-occurrence clustering. The table comes from immuneACCESS by way of TCRdb, which keeps in-frame sequences with V and J called. Part of the clones is missing from these tables; in studies checked, under half for an unresolved V gene and the rest for unknown reasons. Clonal size and the V and J genes are those of that table, whereas D and trimming came from the DNA. Within this sample are 150,000 to 200,000 clones, with 78% of them counted one time only. The biggest ten clones account for 6% of the sample.

The sequencing input was PBMCs. The rearrangement joined TRBV18 to TRBJ2-3; the D gene is perhaps TRBD2, on 5 matching bases. This clonotype was sampled from a woman aged 25 to 39 in good health and CMV-seropositive. The CDR3 loop reads CASSPETSADTQYF. The bases read TGTGCCAGCTCACCCGAAACTAGTGCAGATACGCAGTATTTT. With the rest looked up from the reference TRBV18 and TRBJ2-3 genes rather than sequenced, the full variable domain is NAGVMQNPRHLVRRRGQEARLRCSPMKGHSHVYWYRQLPEEGLKFMVYLQKENIIDESGMPKERFSAEFPKEGPSILRIQQVVRGDSAAYFCASSPETSADTQYFGPGTRLTVL.